These 24 T cell receptor beta chains were all obtained from the same sample, sequenced in a study of blood T cell repertoires in COVID-19 (TCRdb year 2020). Library preparation was by the immunoSEQ multiplex PCR assay. TCRdb provides this immuneACCESS table in a form limited to in-frame rearrangements. Some clones are lacking; in checked studies, under half of them reflect an unresolved V gene, and why the rest are absent is not known. The sample has around 200,000 clones on record, about nine tenths of them singletons. The ten largest account for roughly 4.5% of the sample. Sequencing input: peripheral blood. Every receptor here comes from a middle-aged man with acute or convalescent COVID-19.

The V call is TRBV29-1, the J call TRBJ2-1; 10 bases line up with TRBD1. The CDR3 contains 17 residues. The V gene's germline CDR1 is SQVTM and CDR2 ANQGSEA. Trimming removed 7 bases from V and 4 bases from J; junction bases left unmatched: 16. In nucleotides, the CDR3 is TGCAGCGCGACAGGGGGCCTCCCCGGTCCTACGTACAATGAGCAGTTCTTC. This codes for CSATGGLPGPTYNEQFF.

As for this clone: At one boundary the junction diverges from the germline segment, which might be a read error. The chain recombines TRBV6-1 with TRBJ2-2, with TRBD1 as a possible D gene (6 bases). This CDR3 has 15 amino acids. Germline CDR1 is MNHNS and CDR2 is SASEGT. CDR3 in amino acids: CASSEVVRGFGELFF. For the CDR3, the DNA is TGTGCCAGCAGTGAAGTGGTCAGGGGCTTCGGGGAACTGTTTTTT.

DNA for the CDR3: TGTGCCAGCTCGGAGAAACAGGGGGCGGGAAATCAGCCCCAGCATTTT. Its translation: CASSEKQGAGNQPQHF. The V and J genes are TRBV18 and TRBJ1-5; 9 bases map to TRBD1. Germline V gene lookup returns CDR1 KGHSH and CDR2 LQKENI. V lost 6 bases to trimming and J lost 4 bases; unmatched junction nucleotides: 10. The CDR3 length is 16 residues.

The chain employs TRBV9 and TRBJ1-2; 7 bases match TRBD1. This CDR3 has 15 amino acids. V lost 0 bases and J lost 0; bases outside the gene matches: 2. The germline V gene encodes CDR1 SGDLS and CDR2 YYNGEE. The CDR3 loop reads CASSVATGSNYGYTF. DNA for the CDR3: TGTGCCAGCAGCGTAGCGACAGGGTCTAACTATGGCTACACCTTC.

The chain recombines TRBV10-1 with TRBJ2-2; no clear D gene. CDR1 is WNHNN, CDR2 SYGVQD, per germline (reference sequence). With 2 bases removed from V and 2 bases from J, the gap between germline ends came to 12 bases. This CDR3 region has 16 residues. CDR3 sequence (DNA): TGCGCCAGCAGTGAGGCTCTTGCAACTAACACCGGGGAGCTGTTTTTT. Translating it yields CASSEALATNTGELFF.

The rearrangement joins TRBV27 to TRBJ1-2, with D maybe TRBD1 (6 bases). Germline lookup yields CDR1 MNHEY and CDR2 SMNVEV (reference sequence). This CDR3 is 16 amino acids long. With 5 bases removed from V and 1 base from J, the gap between germline ends came to 17 bases. The DNA for the CDR3 is TGTGCCAGCAGTCCATCTTCCGACAGGCTTAACTATGGCTACACCTTC. Protein product: CASSPSSDRLNYGYTF.

V usage is TRBV7-9 and J usage is TRBJ1-1, with 8 bases lining up with TRBD1. The CDR3 contains 15 residues. Germline V gives CDR1 SEHNR, CDR2 FQNEAQ (reference sequence). Trimming took 1 base from V and 4 from J; bases not matched to a gene: 5. CDR3 residues: CASSLGAGGRTEAFF. In DNA, the CDR3 is TGTGCCAGCAGCTTAGGGGCAGGGGGCCGCACTGAAGCTTTCTTT.

The chain recombines TRBV15 with TRBJ1-5, with D hard to call. The CDR3 runs 16 residues. The V gene lost 1 base and the J gene lost 0 bases, with 10 bases spanning the gap. In germline, CDR1 is LNHNV, CDR2 YYDKDF (reference sequence). CDR3 in amino acids: CATSRGNSYSNQPQHF. The CDR3 DNA is TGTGCCACCAGCAGAGGAAACAGTTATAGCAATCAGCCCCAGCATTTT.

This chain connects TRBV14 to TRBJ1-1; no firm D call. The CDR3 is made up of 8 amino acids. Germline CDR1 and CDR2: SGHDN and FVKESK. V was clipped by 9 bases and J by 10 bases, with 6 bases between them. CDR3 loop: CARLGAFF. The DNA of the CDR3 is TGTGCCAGGCTCGGAGCTTTCTTT.

The chain carries TRBV2 and TRBJ1-5; no definite D call. The V gene lost 4 bases and the J gene lost 0 bases, with 7 bases spanning the gap. Germline V gene sequence: CDR1 SNHLY, CDR2 FYNNEI. CDR3 length: 14 amino acids. The CDR3 spells CASSATYSNQPQHF. The CDR3 DNA reads TGTGCCAGCAGTGCGACTTATAGCAATCAGCCCCAGCATTTT.

In its sample, this clone was seen once. V gene TRBV5-1 combines with J gene TRBJ2-1; 10 bases fit TRBD1. The V gene's germline CDR1 is SGHRS and CDR2 YFSETQ. This CDR3 is built from 15 residues. The J segment lost 9 bases and the V segment lost 4 bases, leaving 10 bases of the junction unmatched. The CDR3 bases are TGCGCCAGCAGCGCCTCCGGGACAGGGGAGAGTGAGCAGTTCTTC. Encoded protein: CASSASGTGESEQFF.

The rearrangement uses TRBV6-5 and TRBJ1-1, with D possibly TRBD1 on 5 matching bases. Between the trimmed V and J ends, which lost 2 bases and 11 bases, there was a span of 12 bases. Germline V lookup: CDR1 MNHEY, CDR2 SVGAGI. The CDR3 has 12 residues. The CDR3 region is CASSYGAGRAFF. The CDR3 nucleotides read TGTGCCAGCAGTTACGGGGCAGGGAGGGCTTTCTTT.

The V and J genes are TRBV3-1 (or the pseudogene TRBV3-2) and TRBJ1-6; possible D gene TRBD1, 6 bases. Germline assignment: CDR1 LGHDT and CDR2 YNNKEL (reference sequence). Trimming took 4 bases from V and 7 from J, leaving 11 bases between them. CDR3 length: 14 residues. For the CDR3, the DNA is TGTGCCAGCAGCCGGGTCCAGGGGAATTCACCCCTCCACTTT. Protein product: CASSRVQGNSPLHF.

This chain connects TRBV5-1 to TRBJ1-1, with TRBD1 matching over 9 bases. Trimming took 0 bases from V and 4 from J; bases not matched to a gene: 1. The V gene's germline CDR1 is SGHRS and CDR2 YFSETQ. The CDR3 loop spans 14 amino acids. CDR3 coding DNA: TGCGCCAGCAGCTTGGCGGACAGGGGCACTGAAGCTTTCTTT. Its protein is CASSLADRGTEAFF.

V gene TRBV7-9 combines with J gene TRBJ1-2; 9 bases fit TRBD1. The CDR3 covers 15 residues. Germline CDR1 reads SEHNR; CDR2 reads FQNEAQ (reference sequence). V trimming: 5 bases; J trimming: 4 bases; junction bases outside the gene matches: 8. CDR3 region: CASSADRGRSYGYTF. As DNA, the CDR3 is TGTGCCAGCAGCGCGGACAGGGGACGGAGCTATGGCTACACCTTC.

The chain joins TRBV19 to TRBJ1-2; perhaps TRBD1 as D (6 bases). Germline-derived CDR1 and CDR2 are LNHDA and SQIVND (reference sequence). CDR3 length: 14 residues. Trimming shortened V by 4 bases and J by 2 bases, and 11 bases separated the two germline ends. The CDR3 nucleotides are TGTGCCAGTAGTACGGGACAACCAAACTATGGCTACACCTTC. It translates to CASSTGQPNYGYTF. Based on the CDR3 plus reference TRBV19 and TRBJ1-2, the full variable domain is DGGITQSPKYLFRKEGQNVTLSCEQNLNHDAMYWYRQDPGQGLRLIYYSQIVNDFQKGDIAEGYSVSREKKESFPLTVTSAQKNPTAFYLCASSTGQPNYGYTFGSGTRLTVV.

The rearrangement joins TRBV7-9 to TRBJ1-4; D unresolved. In germline, CDR1 is SEHNR, CDR2 FQNEAQ (reference sequence). V gave up 1 base and J gave up 8 bases, with 11 bases separating them. CDR3 length: 14 amino acids. The CDR3, as DNA: TGTGCCAGCAGCTTAGGCCTCCAACTCGAAAAACTGTTTTTT. The encoded protein is CASSLGLQLEKLFF.

This chain joins TRBV4-1 and TRBJ1-2; no clear D gene. The V end lost 4 bases, the J end lost 8 bases, and 14 bases lay between the germline ends. This CDR3 spans 13 amino acids. The V gene's germline CDR1 is MGHRA and CDR2 YSYEKL. The CDR3 region is CASSLGGSGGYTF. The DNA of the CDR3 is TGCGCCAGCAGCCTGGGAGGGTCGGGAGGCTACACCTTC.

This clone was detected a few times. The rearrangement links TRBV19 to TRBJ1-5, with unresolved D. This CDR3 has 15 amino acids. Germline V CDR1 and CDR2: LNHDA, SQIVND (reference sequence). Trimming removed 3 bases at V and 0 bases at J, with 9 bases between. CDR3 protein: CASSIYQNSNQPQHF. DNA of the CDR3: TGTGCCAGTAGTATTTACCAGAATAGCAATCAGCCCCAGCATTTT.

The V gene is TRBV6-5, the J gene TRBJ2-7, with 9 bases lining up with TRBD1. The CDR3 is 13 residues long. V shed 10 bases, J shed 2 bases, and the junction held 6 bases outside the gene matches. Looked up from germline, CDR1 is MNHEY and CDR2 is SVGAGI. The DNA for the CDR3 is TGTGCCACCCTGGGACAGGGCCCCTACGAGCAGTACTTC. Translation gives CATLGQGPYEQYF.

The rearrangement links TRBV23-1 to TRBJ1-3, with D unclear. TRBV23-1 is marked as an open reading frame, function uncertain. The CDR3 runs 15 residues. The germline V and J ends were trimmed by 0 bases and 1 base, with 7 bases remaining between them. The CDR3 DNA reads TGCGCCAGCAGTCAATCGCGACAATCTGGAAACACCATATATTTT. Amino acid sequence: CASSQSRQSGNTIYF.

The CDR3 coding sequence is TGTGCCAGCAGTGCCTCCGGGACTCACTCCTACAATGAGCAGTTCTTC. Protein: CASSASGTHSYNEQFF. V and J are TRBV9 and TRBJ2-1, with a weak D call TRBD2 (6 bases). CDR1 is SGDLS, CDR2 YYNGEE, per germline. The length of the CDR3 is 16 residues. V gave up 5 bases and J gave up 0 bases, with 15 bases separating them.

V gene TRBV27 combines with J gene TRBJ1-2; D is possibly TRBD1 (5 bases). CDR3 length: 15 residues. Between the trimmed V and J ends, which lost 0 bases and 4 bases, there was a span of 12 bases. From germline, CDR1 is MNHEY and CDR2 SMNVEV (reference sequence). The CDR3 region is CASSLSGGGSYGYTF. CDR3 nucleotides: TGTGCCAGCAGTTTATCGGGGGGAGGGAGCTATGGCTACACCTTC.

This clone was counted a single time. This sequence joins TRBV6-1 and TRBJ1-2, with TRBD1 identical over 8 bases. Germline V CDR1 and CDR2: MNHNS, SASEGT. The CDR3 runs to 16 residues. V shed 4 bases, J shed 2 bases, and the junction held 9 bases outside the gene matches. CDR3 amino acids: CASSVPNRGRNYGYTF. The CDR3 bases are TGTGCCAGCAGTGTCCCAAACAGGGGGAGGAACTATGGCTACACCTTC.